A single sample gave rise to the 30 T cell receptor beta chains below, sequenced in a study of cytomegalovirus exposure and HLA in healthy donors. Method: immunoSEQ multiplex PCR; TCRdb's copy keeps in-frame clones and lacks some. The sample holds more than 200,000 clones, less than 95% seen once. What was sequenced was PBMCs. The receptors stem from a woman aged 30 to 39 in good health and CMV-seronegative.

This chain links TRBV7-2 with TRBJ2-1, with 9 bases matching TRBD1. The CDR3 has 16 amino acids. With 1 base clipped from V and 4 bases from J, the junction kept 5 bases outside the gene matches. Germline CDR1 and CDR2: SGHTA and FQGNSA. The CDR3 region is CASSLDGTGFYNEQFF. The CDR3 DNA reads TGTGCCAGCAGCTTAGATGGGACAGGGTTTTACAATGAGCAGTTCTTC.

J is TRBJ1-5 and V is TRBV28; 11 bases align to TRBD1. With 5 bases clipped from V and 1 base from J, the junction kept 10 bases outside the gene matches. This CDR3 is built from 18 residues. CDR1 is MDHEN and CDR2 is SYDVKM in the germline V gene. Here the CDR3 DNA reads TGTGCCAGCAGTCAAGGACAGGGGGCGTGGGGGAGCAATCAGCCCCAGCATTTT. Its translation: CASSQGQGAWGSNQPQHF.

The table lists this clone with a few counts. This chain links TRBV6-6 with TRBJ1-2, with TRBD1 matching 7 bases. The CDR3 loop spans 13 amino acids. CDR1 is MNHNY, CDR2 SVGAGI, per germline (reference sequence). The ends lost 5 bases at V and 4 bases at J; junction bases unmatched: 4. The CDR3 is CASSVGTAYGYTF. The CDR3 DNA reads TGTGCCAGCAGTGTCGGGACAGCCTATGGCTACACCTTC.

V and J are TRBV28 and TRBJ1-5; D unclear. The germline V gene has CDR1 MDHEN and CDR2 SYDVKM. Trimming removed 2 bases from V and 1 base from J, with 9 bases in between. The CDR3 length is 15 residues. CDR3 sequence reads: CASSLVGGSNQPQHF. DNA of the CDR3: TGTGCCAGCAGTTTAGTAGGCGGAAGCAATCAGCCCCAGCATTTT.

Turning to this clone: This same CDR3 is encoded by further DNA sequences in the sample. This sequence joins TRBV5-1 and TRBJ2-7; D remains unclear. CDR1 SGHRS and CDR2 YFSETQ come from the germline V gene. Between the trimmed V and J ends, which lost 1 base and 6 bases, there was a span of 5 bases. CDR3 length: 11 residues. This chain's CDR3 is CASSLLGEQYF. The DNA for the CDR3 is TGCGCCAGCAGCTTGTTGGGCGAGCAGTACTTC.

The rearrangement uses TRBV2 and TRBJ2-1; no reliable D call. Trimming stripped 5 bases from V and 4 bases from J, with 12 bases between. This CDR3 spans 14 amino acids. Germline assignment: CDR1 SNHLY and CDR2 FYNNEI. The CDR3 region has the DNA TGTGCCAGCAGTACTGTTTCAACTTACAATGAGCAGTTCTTC. Its protein is CASSTVSTYNEQFF.

This clone showed up just once. The chain is built from TRBV4-1 and TRBJ2-7; D might be TRBD1 (5 bases). The germline gives CDR1 MGHRA, CDR2 YSYEKL. This CDR3 region has 15 residues. Trimming shortened V by 1 base and J by 0 bases, and 10 bases separated the two germline ends. In nucleotides, the CDR3 is TGCGCCAGCAGCCAAGTGTTAGGGGCCTCCTACGAGCAGTACTTC. It is translated as CASSQVLGASYEQYF.

The chain is built from TRBV15 and TRBJ2-7; D not certain. V was pared by 0 bases and J by 4 bases, with 10 bases between. Germline-derived CDR1 and CDR2 are LNHNV and YYDKDF (reference sequence). This CDR3 has 14 amino acids. CDR3 amino acids: CATSRERTPYEQYF. DNA of the CDR3: TGTGCCACCAGCAGAGAGAGAACCCCGTACGAGCAGTACTTC.

V is TRBV25-1 and J is TRBJ2-5; 8 bases agree with TRBD1. The J segment lost 5 bases and the V segment lost 5 bases, leaving 10 bases of the junction unmatched. CDR1 and CDR2 (germline): MGHDK, SYGVNS. The CDR3 is made up of 15 amino acids. CDR3 nucleotide sequence: TGTGCCAGCAGTCACAGACAGGGGAGATTGGAGACCCAGTACTTC. Amino acid sequence: CASSHRQGRLETQYF. Filled out from reference TRBV25-1 and TRBJ2-5, the complete variable domain reads EADIYQTPRYLVIGTGKKITLECSQTMGHDKMYWYQQDPGMELHLIHYSYGVNSTEKGDLSSESTVSRIRTEHFPLTLESARPSHTSQYLCASSHRQGRLETQYFGPGTRLLVL.

This chain links TRBV18 with TRBJ1-5; no definite D call. V was pared by 1 base and J by 3 bases, with 7 bases between. The CDR3 is 14 residues long. Germline CDR1 and CDR2: KGHSH and LQKENI. The CDR3, as DNA: TGTGCCAGCTCACCACGAACAGTCAATCAGCCCCAGCATTTT. Translation gives CASSPRTVNQPQHF.

The CDR3 sequence is CASSLVSGSPGEQFF. In nucleotides, the CDR3 is TGCGCCAGCAGCTTGGTGAGCGGGAGTCCTGGTGAGCAGTTCTTC. The chain carries TRBV5-1 and TRBJ2-1, with 8 bases matching TRBD2. With 0 bases clipped from V and 9 bases from J, the junction kept 8 bases outside the gene matches. CDR1 and CDR2 from the germline V gene are SGHRS and YFSETQ. The CDR3 sequence is 15 residues long. The full variable domain, in which reference TRBV5-1 and TRBJ2-1 provide the parts outside the CDR3, is KAGVTQTPRYLIKTRGQQVTLSCSPISGHRSVSWYQQTPGQGLQFLFEYFSETQRNKGNFPGRFSGRQFSNSRSEMNVSTLELGDSALYLCASSLVSGSPGEQFFGPGTRLTVL.

This clone was counted only a few times. The chain is built from TRBV5-1 and TRBJ2-7, with D unclear. Looked up from germline, CDR1 is SGHRS and CDR2 is YFSETQ. This CDR3 comprises 14 residues. V shed 0 bases and J shed 2 bases, with 9 bases lying between them. CDR3 residues: CASSLVVSPYEQYF. CDR3 nucleotides: TGCGCCAGCAGCTTGGTCGTCTCTCCCTACGAGCAGTACTTC.

The chain has TRBV27 and TRBJ2-7; 11 bases line up with TRBD1. The ends lost 6 bases at V and 4 bases at J; junction bases unmatched: 2. Germline assignment: CDR1 MNHEY and CDR2 SMNVEV (reference sequence). CDR3 length: 13 amino acids. CDR3 loop: CASSGTGGYEQYF. In nucleotides, the CDR3 is TGTGCCAGCAGCGGGACAGGGGGATACGAGCAGTACTTC.

The V and J genes are TRBV6-4 and TRBJ2-1; 9 bases are shared with TRBD1. The CDR3 has 13 amino acids. Germline V gene sequence: CDR1 MRHNA, CDR2 SNTAGT. The J segment lost 9 bases and the V segment lost 6 bases, leaving 6 bases of the junction unmatched. The CDR3 region has the DNA TGTGCCAGCAGCTACAGGGGGCAGGGTGAGCAGTTCTTC. Translating gives CASSYRGQGEQFF.

This chain joins TRBV5-4 and TRBJ2-3; 10 bases map to TRBD2. The CDR3 length is 17 residues. The germline CDR1 and CDR2 sequences are SGHNT and YYREEE (reference sequence). V lost 0 bases to trimming and J lost 3 bases; unmatched junction nucleotides: 7. The chain's CDR3 is CASSLGTSGTWTDTQYF. The CDR3, as DNA: TGTGCCAGCAGCTTGGGGACTAGCGGAACCTGGACAGATACGCAGTATTTT.

This clone was recorded a few times. The chain carries TRBV4-3 and TRBJ2-6; 12 bases are shared with TRBD1. Germline CDR1 LGHNA, CDR2 YSLEER. This CDR3 comprises 17 residues. V gave up 3 bases and J gave up 2 bases; unmatched junction bases: 2. The CDR3 sequence: CASSQGTGGPGANVLTF. In DNA, the CDR3 is TGCGCCAGCAGCCAGGGGACAGGGGGCCCTGGGGCCAACGTCCTGACTTTC.

This chain uses TRBV11-2 with TRBJ2-7; TRBD2 agrees at 13 bases. V lost 2 bases and J lost 6; bases outside the gene matches: 1. CDR1 is SGHAT and CDR2 is FQNNGV in the germline V gene. There are 14 residues in the CDR3. The CDR3 DNA follows: TGTGCCAGCAGCTTAACTAGCGGGAGGGTCGAGCAGTACTTC. Its protein is CASSLTSGRVEQYF.

This clone has a handful of counts. The chain has TRBV7-9 and TRBJ1-3, with unresolved D. CDR1 and CDR2 from the germline V gene are SEHNR and FQNEAQ (reference sequence). The CDR3 contains 16 residues. Trimming removed 9 bases from V and 4 bases from J, with 22 bases in between. CDR3 bases: TGTGCCAGTGTAGGGTTCCCTCTCTCGGGAGGAAACACCATATATTTT. It specifies CASVGFPLSGGNTIYF.

This chain joins TRBV9 and TRBJ2-7; TRBD1 matches at 8 bases. Germline loops: CDR1 SGDLS, CDR2 YYNGEE. The V gene end was trimmed by 3 bases and the J gene end by 2 bases; junction bases not matched to a gene: 10. This CDR3 is built from 16 residues. CDR3 protein: CASSAEGGQDTYEQYF. The CDR3 region has the DNA TGTGCCAGCAGCGCCGAGGGGGGACAGGACACCTACGAGCAGTACTTC.

The chain joins TRBV21-1 to TRBJ1-4. TRBV21-1 is assigned pseudogene status. This CDR3 spans 17 amino acids. The CDR3 loop is CASSPNWRCRGNEKLFF. DNA for the CDR3: TGTGCCAGCAGCCCAAATTGGAGGTGTCGGGGAAATGAAAAACTGTTTTTT.

V gene TRBV15 combines with J gene TRBJ2-5, with TRBD1 matching 9 bases. The junction had 10 bases not matched to a gene; V was cut back by 0 bases and J by 2 bases. The germline V gene has CDR1 LNHNV and CDR2 YYDKDF (reference sequence). The CDR3 consists of 18 residues. CDR3 in amino acids: CATSRDSTGTGPQETQYF. The CDR3 region has the DNA TGTGCCACCAGCAGAGATTCGACCGGGACAGGGCCACAAGAGACCCAGTACTTC. The full variable domain, completed using reference TRBV15 and TRBJ2-5, is DAMVIQNPRYQVTQFGKPVTLSCSQTLNHNVMYWYQQKSSQAPKLLFHYYDKDFNNEADTPDNFQSRRPNTSFCFLDIRSPGLGDTAMYLCATSRDSTGTGPQETQYFGPGTRLLVL.

In the case of this clone: Other DNA sequences of this sample code for an identical CDR3. The chain employs TRBV7-8 and TRBJ2-7, with a weak D call TRBD2 (6 bases). This CDR3 has 13 amino acids. Trimming took 8 bases from V and 3 from J, leaving 14 bases between them. From germline, CDR1 is SGHVS and CDR2 FQNEAQ. The CDR3 region is CASSRDSLYEQYF. The CDR3 coding sequence is TGTGCCAGCTCCCGGGACTCGCTCTACGAGCAGTACTTC.

The chain carries TRBV19 and TRBJ2-5, with TRBD2 as a possible D gene (6 bases). The DNA end is more similar to TRBJ2-7, so the J call may be wrong. CDR1 and CDR2 from the germline V gene are LNHDA and SQIVND (reference sequence). This CDR3 is 16 amino acids long. The CDR3 region is CASSIGGNGNHYEQYF. In DNA form, the CDR3 reads TGTGCCAGTAGTATTGGCGGGAACGGGAACCACTACGAGCAGTACTTC.

V and J are TRBV14 and TRBJ2-7; D may be TRBD1 (5 bases). This CDR3 region has 13 residues. Trimming cost V 2 bases and J 3 bases, with 8 bases left between them. Germline CDR1 and CDR2: SGHDN and FVKESK. The CDR3 region is CASSQIQDYEQYF. The CDR3, as DNA: TGTGCCAGCAGCCAAATACAGGACTACGAGCAGTACTTC.

For this clone: Additional DNA sequences in this sample encode the identical CDR3. The chain couples TRBV27 to TRBJ2-1; no firm D call. The V end lost 3 bases, the J end lost 3 bases, and 6 bases lay between the germline ends. This CDR3 has 13 amino acids. Germline loops: CDR1 MNHEY, CDR2 SMNVEV (reference sequence). The CDR3 region has the DNA TGTGCCAGCAGTTTGGGCAACTACAATGAGCAGTTCTTC. As protein: CASSLGNYNEQFF.

The rearrangement uses TRBV19 and TRBJ2-3; TRBD2 aligns across 8 bases. The V segment lost 6 bases and the J segment 10 bases; nucleotides outside the gene matches: 9. The CDR3 has 13 residues. The germline CDR1 and CDR2 sequences are LNHDA and SQIVND (reference sequence). DNA of the CDR3: TGTGCCAGTAGCGACGGACTAGCTTACGCGCAGTATTTT. Amino acids: CASSDGLAYAQYF.

Only a few counts were recorded for this clone. V and J are TRBV5-1 and TRBJ1-5; D unresolved. Germline assignment: CDR1 SGHRS and CDR2 YFSETQ. The V end was cut by 4 bases, the J end by 10 bases, with 15 bases between. The CDR3 covers 13 residues. CDR3 bases: TGCGCCAGCAGCCCATCTACGAGCGGACCCCAGCATTTT. This translates into CASSPSTSGPQHF.

The chain couples TRBV19 to TRBJ1-5, with 7 positions matching TRBD1. This CDR3 comprises 15 residues. From germline, CDR1 is LNHDA and CDR2 SQIVND (reference sequence). V lost 1 base and J lost 2; bases outside the gene matches: 2. The CDR3 loop reads CASSIGTGGNQPQHF. The CDR3, as DNA: TGTGCCAGTAGTATAGGAACAGGGGGCAATCAGCCCCAGCATTTT.

V usage is TRBV7-9 and J usage is TRBJ2-7; 7 positions match TRBD2. The CDR3 loop spans 13 amino acids. The germline gives CDR1 SEHNR, CDR2 FQNEAQ (reference sequence). Germline trimming cut 5 bases from V and 2 bases from J; bases unmatched to any gene: 3. Written as DNA, the CDR3 is TGTGCCAGCAGCCCTAGCGGCCCCTACGAGCAGTACTTC. It specifies CASSPSGPYEQYF.

The rearrangement links TRBV7-6 to TRBJ2-7; 8 bases line up with TRBD2. The CDR3 covers 13 residues. CDR1 is SGHVS and CDR2 is FNYEAQ in the germline V gene. V was clipped by 8 bases and J by 5 bases; unmatched bases: 8. The CDR3 bases are TGTGCCAGCGGAAGCGGGAGTGGCAACGAGCAGTACTTC. It codes for CASGSGSGNEQYF.